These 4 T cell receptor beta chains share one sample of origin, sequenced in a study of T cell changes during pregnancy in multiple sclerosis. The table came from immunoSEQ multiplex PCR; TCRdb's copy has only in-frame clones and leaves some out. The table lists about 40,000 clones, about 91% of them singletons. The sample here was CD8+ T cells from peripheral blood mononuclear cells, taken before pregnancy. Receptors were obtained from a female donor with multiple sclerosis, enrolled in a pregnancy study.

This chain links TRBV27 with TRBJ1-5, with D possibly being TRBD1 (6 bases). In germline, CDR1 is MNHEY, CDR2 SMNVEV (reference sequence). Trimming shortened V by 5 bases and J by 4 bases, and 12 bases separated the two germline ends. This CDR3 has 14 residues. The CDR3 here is CASSPIQGNQPQHF. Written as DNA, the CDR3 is TGTGCCAGCAGTCCGATCCAGGGGAATCAGCCCCAGCATTTT.

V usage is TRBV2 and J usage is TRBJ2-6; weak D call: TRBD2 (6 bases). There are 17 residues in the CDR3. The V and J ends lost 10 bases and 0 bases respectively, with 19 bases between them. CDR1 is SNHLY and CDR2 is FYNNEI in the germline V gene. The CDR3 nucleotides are TGTGCCAATCGGGGTCGGGACTTAAACTCTGGGGCCAACGTCCTGACTTTC. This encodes CANRGRDLNSGANVLTF.

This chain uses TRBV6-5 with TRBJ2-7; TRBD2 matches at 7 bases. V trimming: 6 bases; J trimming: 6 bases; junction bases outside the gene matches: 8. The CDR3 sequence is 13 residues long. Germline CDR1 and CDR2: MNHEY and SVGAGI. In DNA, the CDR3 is TGTGCCAGCAGGGCGGGAGTGTCCCCCGAGCAGTACTTC. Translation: CASRAGVSPEQYF.

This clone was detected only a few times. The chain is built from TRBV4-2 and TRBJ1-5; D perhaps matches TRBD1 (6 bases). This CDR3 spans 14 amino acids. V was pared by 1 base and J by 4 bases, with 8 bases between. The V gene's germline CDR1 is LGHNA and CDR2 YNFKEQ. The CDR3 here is CASSQGQENQPQHF. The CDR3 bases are TGTGCCAGCAGCCAAGGACAGGAAAATCAGCCCCAGCATTTT.